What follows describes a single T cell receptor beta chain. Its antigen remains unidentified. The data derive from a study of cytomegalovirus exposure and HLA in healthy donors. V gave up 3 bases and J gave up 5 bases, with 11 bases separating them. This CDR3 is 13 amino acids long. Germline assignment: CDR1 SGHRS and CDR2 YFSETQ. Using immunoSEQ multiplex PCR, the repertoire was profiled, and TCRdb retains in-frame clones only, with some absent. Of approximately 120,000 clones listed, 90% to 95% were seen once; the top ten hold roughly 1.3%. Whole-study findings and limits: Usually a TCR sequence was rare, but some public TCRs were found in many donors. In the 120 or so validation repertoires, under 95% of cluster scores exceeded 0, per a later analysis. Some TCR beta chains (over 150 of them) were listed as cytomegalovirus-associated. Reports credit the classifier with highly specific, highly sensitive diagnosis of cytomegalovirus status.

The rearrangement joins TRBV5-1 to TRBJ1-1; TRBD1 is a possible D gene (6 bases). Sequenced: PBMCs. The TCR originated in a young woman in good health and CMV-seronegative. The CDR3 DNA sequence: TGCGCCAGCAGCTCATCAGGGGAAACTGAAGCTTTCTTT. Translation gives CASSSSGETEAFF. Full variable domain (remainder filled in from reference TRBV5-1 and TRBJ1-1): KAGVTQTPRYLIKTRGQQVTLSCSPISGHRSVSWYQQTPGQGLQFLFEYFSETQRNKGNFPGRFSGRQFSNSRSEMNVSTLELGDSALYLCASSSSGETEAFFGQGTRLTVV.